The rows below give T cell receptor beta chains drawn from one sample of a study of cytomegalovirus exposure and HLA in healthy donors. Profiling relied on immunoSEQ multiplex PCR, and the TCRdb table lists in-frame clones only, not all of them. The sample comprises some 110,000 clones, 60% to 80% of which are singletons, and roughly 15% rests with the top ten. Sequenced material: PBMCs. The source of these receptors is a man between 50 and 59 years old in good health and CMV-seropositive. Both conserved end residues are part of each CDR3. Each record gives: J gene, V gene, D gene, clone size, CDR3 length, CDR3 protein, CDR3 DNA. A D gene is named only where the DNA matches it firmly. Only part of the rows carry a size: once, few, many, or a class if the clone is expanded.

>TRBJ2-7|TRBV7-2|TRBD1|.|16
CASSLAVGTGLYEQYF
TGTGCCAGCAGCTTAGCGGTCGGGACAGGACTCTACGAGCAGTACTTC
>TRBJ2-3|TRBV29-1|.|few|17
CSVEAGGRGVSTDTQYF
TGCAGCGTTGAAGCCGGAGGCAGGGGGGTTTCCACAGATACGCAGTATTTT
>TRBJ1-4|TRBV9|TRBD1|.|14
CASSATGGTEKLFF
TGTGCCAGCAGCGCGACAGGGGGCACCGAAAAACTGTTTTTT
>TRBJ1-2|TRBV18|TRBD1|once|14
CASSPETGASGYTF
TGTGCCAGCTCCCCAGAGACAGGGGCGAGTGGCTACACCTTC
>TRBJ2-2|TRBV7-9|TRBD1|.|16
CASSPSQGENTGELFF
TGTGCCAGCAGCCCCTCTCAGGGGGAGAACACCGGGGAGCTGTTTTTT
>TRBJ1-1|TRBV27|TRBD1|.|17
CASSNLRQGGMDTEAFF
TGTGCCAGCAGTAACCTCAGACAGGGCGGAATGGACACTGAAGCTTTCTTT
>TRBJ2-1|TRBV6-1|TRBD1|.|13
CASSEARGQKQFF
TGTGCCAGCAGTGAAGCTAGGGGACAGAAGCAGTTCTTC
>TRBJ2-7|TRBV6-5|TRBD2|.|15
CASSPERAGAPKWYF
TGTGCCAGCAGTCCTGAACGGGCGGGAGCTCCTAAATGGTACTTC
>TRBJ2-7|TRBV28|TRBD2|.|14
CASLGLAGRDEQYF
TGTGCCAGCCTAGGACTAGCGGGAAGGGACGAGCAGTACTTC
>TRBJ1-5|TRBV19|.|.|12
CASSMEGRPQHF
TGTGCCAGTAGTATGGAGGGGCGGCCCCAGCATTTT
>TRBJ2-3|TRBV11-2|.|.|17
CASSLVTRRIGTDTQYF
TGTGCCAGCAGCTTAGTAACGAGGAGGATTGGCACAGATACGCAGTATTTT
>TRBJ2-3|TRBV5-4|.|.|15
CASSLAQKGTDTQYF
TGTGCCAGCAGCTTGGCGCAGAAGGGGACAGATACGCAGTATTTT
>TRBJ2-5|TRBV4-1|.|.|15
CASSQDGRPGETQYF
TGCGCCAGCAGCCAAGATGGGAGGCCCGGGGAGACCCAGTACTTC
>TRBJ1-4|TRBV9|TRBD1|.|17
CASSPRDRRRSNEKLFF
TGTGCCAGCAGCCCCAGGGACAGGCGGAGGAGTAATGAAAAACTGTTTTTT
>TRBJ2-7|TRBV6-1|.|.|13
CASSEGPYYEQYF
TGTGCCAGCAGTGAGGGCCCGTACTACGAGCAGTACTTC
>TRBJ2-3|TRBV19|.|.|13
CASSMRRTDTQYF
TGTGCCAGTAGTATGAGGCGCACAGATACGCAGTATTTT
>TRBJ2-4|TRBV7-8|.|.|15
CASSGSLDGKNIQYF
TGTGCCAGCAGCGGAAGCCTAGACGGCAAAAACATTCAGTACTTC
>TRBJ1-5|TRBV6-1|.|.|14
CASSLGPVNQPQHF
TGTGCCAGCAGTCTGGGGCCCGTGAATCAGCCCCAGCATTTT
>TRBJ2-1|TRBV6-1|TRBD2|.|13
CASGWTSGTEQFF
TGTGCCAGCGGATGGACTAGCGGGACTGAGCAGTTCTTC
>TRBJ1-2|TRBV7-2|.|few|17
CASSLGGTVFNRDGYTF
TGTGCCAGCAGCTTAGGGGGCACAGTGTTCAATCGGGATGGCTACACCTTC
>TRBJ2-5|TRBV5-6|TRBD2|.|16
CASSLRTSGKKETQYF
TGTGCCAGCAGCTTGCGAACTAGCGGGAAGAAAGAGACCCAGTACTTC
>TRBJ1-3|TRBV27|.|.|14
CASSLQGTGNTIYF
TGTGCCAGCAGTTTACAGGGGACTGGAAACACCATATATTTT
>TRBJ1-2|TRBV5-1|.|.|13
CASSFDNFNVYTF
TGCGCCAGCAGCTTCGACAATTTCAATGTCTACACCTTC
>TRBJ2-5|TRBV7-6|.|once|16
CASSLVVGGLQETQYF
TGTGCCAGCAGCTTAGTTGTGGGGGGGCTCCAAGAGACCCAGTACTTC
>TRBJ2-1|TRBV15|TRBD2|once|17
CATSRGRGGGPYNEQFF
TGTGCCACCAGCAGAGGGCGGGGGGGAGGGCCTTACAATGAGCAGTTCTTC
>TRBJ2-7|TRBV7-9|.|.|12
CATAQGTHEQYF
TGTGCCACCGCACAGGGCACCCACGAGCAGTACTTC
>TRBJ2-3|TRBV21-1|.|.|17
CASSIRGRGGSTDTQYF
TGTGCCAGCAGCATTCGGGGGCGGGGGGGCAGCACAGATACGCAGTATTTT
>TRBJ1-5|TRBV19|.|.|15
CASSIGGGSNQPQHF
TGTGCCAGTAGTATAGGAGGAGGGAGCAATCAGCCCCAGCATTTT
>TRBJ1-1|TRBV4-2|.|.|15
CASSQVETEGTEAFF
TGTGCCAGCAGCCAAGTTGAGACCGAGGGAACTGAAGCTTTCTTT
>TRBJ2-7|TRBV9|.|.|15
CASSVELGARGEQYF
TGTGCCAGCAGCGTAGAACTGGGAGCCAGAGGCGAGCAGTACTTC
>TRBJ1-2|TRBV9|.|.|13
CASSSFPVYGYTF
TGTGCCAGCAGCTCCTTTCCGGTCTACGGCTACACCTTC
>TRBJ2-7|TRBV7-8|TRBD2|.|15
CASSWLAGQAYEQYF
TGTGCCAGCAGCTGGCTAGCGGGCCAAGCCTACGAGCAGTACTTC
>TRBJ2-1|TRBV14|TRBD2|.|19
CASSQDPLAGSSSYNEQFF
TGTGCCAGCAGCCAAGATCCCCTAGCGGGGTCAAGCTCCTACAATGAGCAGTTCTTC
>TRBJ2-1|TRBV13|TRBD1|.|15
CASSRTGGSYNEQFF
TGTGCCAGCAGCCGGACAGGGGGCTCCTACAATGAGCAGTTCTTC
>TRBJ2-5|TRBV7-8|.|.|14
CASSPFQGQETQYF
TGTGCCAGCAGCCCGTTTCAGGGGCAAGAGACCCAGTACTTC
>TRBJ2-1|TRBV5-1|TRBD2|.|15
CASAASGRAYNEQFF
TGCGCCAGCGCAGCTAGCGGGAGGGCCTACAATGAGCAGTTCTTC
>TRBJ1-1|TRBV5-1|.|.|16
CASSPGIGPVYTEAFF
TGCGCCAGCAGCCCGGGAATTGGCCCCGTCTACACTGAAGCTTTCTTT
>TRBJ2-2|TRBV2|.|.|14
CASKIQWATGELFF
TGTGCCAGCAAAATCCAGTGGGCCACCGGGGAGCTGTTTTTT
>TRBJ2-2|TRBV10-3|.|.|19
CAISSPHSTELKNTGELFF
TGTGCCATCAGCTCCCCCCATTCGACAGAGCTCAAGAACACCGGGGAGCTGTTTTTT
>TRBJ1-6|TRBV19|TRBD1|.|14
CASRMDRGRSPLHF
TGTGCCAGTAGAATGGACAGGGGGCGATCACCCCTCCACTTT
>TRBJ2-3|TRBV19|.|.|13
CATLGVGRDTQYF
TGTGCCACCCTTGGAGTGGGTAGGGATACGCAGTATTTT